Listed here are 32 T cell receptor beta chains from one sample, sequenced in a study of Ad26.COV2.S vaccination and SARS-CoV-2 variants. Libraries were prepared by immunoSEQ multiplex PCR; TCRdb keeps only in-frame clonotypes and omits some of them. The sample lists a few hundred thousand clones, roughly 90% occurring once. Sample treatment: some 20 received Ad26.COV2.S at low or high dose, single or two shots; several received placebo; per-sample allocation not given. Following the first vaccine or placebo injection, samples were taken on day 63. Sequencing used peripheral blood, obtained in a trial of Ad26.COV2.S vaccine versus placebo. The source is a person aged 18-60 years who received the Ad26.COV2.S COVID-19 vaccine or a placebo.

The chain is built from TRBV7-9 and TRBJ1-3; the match to TRBD1 covers 10 bases. CDR3 length equals 18 residues. V lost 4 bases, J lost 3 bases, and 12 bases stayed unmatched. Per germline, CDR1 SEHNR and CDR2 FQNEAQ (reference sequence). The CDR3 sequence: CASSSTKSDRGHGNTIYF. CDR3 nucleotide sequence: TGTGCCAGCAGCTCCACCAAATCAGACAGGGGGCATGGAAACACCATATATTTT.

The J gene is TRBJ2-7, the V gene TRBV19; 12 bases match TRBD2. The germline V gene has CDR1 LNHDA and CDR2 SQIVND (reference sequence). With 3 bases clipped from V and 1 base from J, the junction kept 7 bases outside the gene matches. This CDR3 region has 17 residues. CDR3 bases: TGTGCCAGTAGTATGACAGTAGGACTAGCGGGGTCCTACGAGCAGTACGTC. Protein product: CASSMTVGLAGSYEQYV.

The CDR3 loop reads CASSPGGGGGELFF. CDR3 coding DNA: TGTGCCAGCAGCCCCGGGGGGGGAGGCGGGGAGCTGTTTTTT. V and J are TRBV6-2 or TRBV6-3 and TRBJ2-2, with TRBD2 matching 8 bases. The CDR3 spans 14 residues. Germline V gene sequence: CDR1 MNHEY, CDR2 SVGEGT. V lost 6 bases to trimming and J lost 7 bases; unmatched junction nucleotides: 7.

The rearrangement links TRBV5-1 to TRBJ2-3; D is possibly TRBD1 or TRBD2 (6 bases each). CDR1 and CDR2 (germline): SGHRS, YFSETQ. The CDR3 has 17 amino acids. Between the trimmed V and J ends, which lost 3 bases and 3 bases, there was a span of 20 bases. This CDR3 reads CASSSGLFTRGTDTQYF. CDR3 in DNA: TGCGCCAGCAGCTCGGGACTTTTCACCAGGGGTACAGATACGCAGTATTTT.

This chain uses TRBV19 with TRBJ2-5; a possible D gene is TRBD1 (6 bases). V was trimmed by 3 bases and J by 5 bases, leaving 16 bases between them. Per germline, CDR1 LNHDA and CDR2 SQIVND (reference sequence). The CDR3 has 15 residues. This CDR3 reads CASSMYTGIGETQYF. The CDR3 region has the DNA TGTGCCAGTAGTATGTATACAGGGATCGGGGAGACCCAGTACTTC.

This clone was recorded once. This chain links TRBV5-1 with TRBJ2-5; 7 nucleotides line up with TRBD1. Germline CDR1 is SGHRS and CDR2 is YFSETQ. Losses at the gene ends were 5 bases for V and 3 bases for J; bases not matched to a gene: 10. The CDR3 contains 15 residues. In DNA form, the CDR3 reads TGCGCCAGCAGGTCGTTGGGGACAGCTAAAGAGACCCAGTACTTC. It translates to CASRSLGTAKETQYF.

The chain combines TRBV5-1 with TRBJ2-5, with D unresolved. Deletions cut 0 bases from V and 4 bases from J, with 10 bases between. Germline V gene lookup returns CDR1 SGHRS and CDR2 YFSETQ. The CDR3 sequence is 14 residues long. The CDR3 bases are TGCGCCAGCAGCTTGGGTGTTTCGGGAGAGACCCAGTACTTC. It yields the protein CASSLGVSGETQYF.

The chain couples TRBV10-2 to TRBJ2-7; TRBD2 matches at 8 bases. The germline CDR1 and CDR2 sequences are WSHSY and SAAADI. CDR3 size: 16 residues. V shed 0 bases, J shed 2 bases, and the junction held 6 bases outside the gene matches. The CDR3 DNA is TGCGCCAGCAGTGAGTCGAAGACTAGCGTCCCCTACGAGCAGTACGTC. Protein product: CASSESKTSVPYEQYV.

The genes are TRBV10-3 and TRBJ2-7; D uncertain. Trimming took 3 bases from V and 3 from J, leaving 15 bases between them. In germline, CDR1 is ENHRY, CDR2 SYGVKD. CDR3 length: 15 residues. The CDR3 DNA follows: TGTGCCATCAGTGACCGATTGGGCGGCTACTACGAGCAGTACTTC. It codes for CAISDRLGGYYEQYF.

This chain links TRBV9 with TRBJ2-2; a possible D gene is TRBD2 (6 bases). This CDR3 comprises 13 residues. Trimming took off 4 bases at V and 7 bases at J, with 11 bases between the two ends. Germline V gives CDR1 SGDLS, CDR2 YYNGEE. CDR3 sequence reads: CASSPLTSGELFF. CDR3 sequence (DNA): TGTGCCAGCAGCCCATTGACTAGCGGGGAGCTGTTTTTT. The full variable domain, completed using reference TRBV9 and TRBJ2-2, is DSGVTQTPKHLITATGQRVTLRCSPRSGDLSVYWYQQSLDQGLQFLIQYYNGEERAKGNILERFSAQQFPDLHSELNLSSLELGDSALYFCASSPLTSGELFFGEGSRLTVL.

V gene TRBV13 combines with J gene TRBJ2-7; 7 bases map to TRBD1. V was pared by 1 base and J by 0 bases, with 3 bases of the junction left unmatched. Germline CDR1 reads PRHDT; CDR2 reads FYEKMQ (reference sequence). The CDR3 contains 15 residues. CDR3 residues: CASSLEGAISYEQYF. The CDR3 bases are TGTGCCAGCAGCTTAGAGGGGGCCATCTCCTACGAGCAGTACTTC.

This sequence joins TRBV7-9 and TRBJ1-2; 9 positions match TRBD1. The CDR3 loop spans 17 amino acids. V lost 2 bases and J lost 6; bases outside the gene matches: 13. Germline CDR1 reads SEHNR; CDR2 reads FQNEAQ (reference sequence). The CDR3 nucleotides are TGTGCCAGCAGCTTACCCGGGACAGGGCATCTTAATGATGGCTACACCTTC. This translates into CASSLPGTGHLNDGYTF. The variable domain in full, with the rest retrieved from reference TRBV7-9 and TRBJ1-2, is DTGVSQNPRHKITKRGQNVTFRCDPISEHNRLYWYRQTLGQGPEFLTYFQNEAQLEKSRLLSDRFSAERPKGSFSTLEIQRTEQGDSAMYLCASSLPGTGHLNDGYTFGSGTRLTVV.

The CDR3 DNA follows: TGTGCCAGCAGCCGGGACAGCTACGAGCAGTACTTC. Protein product: CASSRDSYEQYF. V gene TRBV9 combines with J gene TRBJ2-7, with 7 bases aligning to TRBD1. The length of the CDR3 is 12 residues. The germline V gene encodes CDR1 SGDLS and CDR2 YYNGEE. The V and J ends lost 4 bases and 3 bases, in that order; junction bases with no gene match: 1.

V usage is TRBV5-6 and J usage is TRBJ2-5; TRBD2 matches at 8 bases. The CDR3 spans 16 residues. The germline gives CDR1 SGHDT, CDR2 YYEEEE. Unmatched junction bases numbered 6, after V lost 1 base and J lost 1 base. The CDR3 sequence: CASSLWLAGLQETQYF. CDR3 sequence (DNA): TGTGCCAGCAGCTTGTGGCTAGCGGGTCTCCAAGAGACCCAGTACTTC.

This clone appeared once. The chain has TRBV28 and TRBJ1-1; weak D call: TRBD1 (5 bases). V was clipped by 2 bases and J by 4 bases, with 8 bases between them. Germline V lookup: CDR1 MDHEN, CDR2 SYDVKM. The CDR3 is made up of 13 amino acids. CDR3 amino acids: CASSLKGSTEAFF. The CDR3 nucleotides are TGTGCCAGCAGTTTAAAGGGGTCCACTGAAGCTTTCTTT.

V is TRBV25-1 and J is TRBJ1-1; a possible D gene is TRBD1 (5 bases). This CDR3 contains 14 residues. V dropped 9 bases and J dropped 5 bases, with 19 bases sitting between them. CDR1 and CDR2 from the germline V gene are MGHDK and SYGVNS. In DNA form, the CDR3 reads TGTGCCAGTAGAGAGACGCGGGAGGGGACTGAAGCTTTCTTT. As protein: CASRETREGTEAFF.

This sequence joins TRBV13 and TRBJ1-1; possible D gene TRBD1, 6 bases. This CDR3 comprises 13 residues. V was shortened by 4 bases and J by 1 base, with 7 bases between the two germline ends. Germline CDR1 and CDR2: PRHDT and FYEKMQ (reference sequence). CDR3 amino acids: CASSSQGNTEAFF. Written as DNA, the CDR3 is TGTGCCAGCAGCTCACAGGGGAACACTGAAGCTTTCTTT. The full variable domain, its missing parts supplied by reference TRBV13 and TRBJ1-1, is AAGVIQSPRHLIKEKRETATLKCYPIPRHDTVYWYQQGPGQDPQFLISFYEKMQSDKGSIPDRFSAQQFSDYHSELNMSSLELGDSALYFCASSSQGNTEAFFGQGTRLTVV.

The rearrangement links TRBV18 to TRBJ1-3; TRBD1 matches at 7 bases. Germline-derived CDR1 and CDR2 are KGHSH and LQKENI. The CDR3 extends over 19 amino acids. V was pared by 1 base and J by 3 bases, with 15 bases of the junction left unmatched. The CDR3 reads CASSPHIRDSGPHGNTIYF. CDR3 in DNA: TGTGCCAGCTCACCACATATCCGGGACAGCGGACCGCATGGAAACACCATATATTTT.

The chain recombines TRBV13 with TRBJ1-2; 10 bases map to TRBD1. The CDR3 consists of 16 residues. Per germline, CDR1 PRHDT and CDR2 FYEKMQ (reference sequence). V shed 5 bases, J shed 6 bases, and the junction held 12 bases outside the gene matches. CDR3 in DNA: TGTGCCAGCAGCCCAGAGGGACAGGGGAGGAGAGATGGCTACACCTTC. Protein sequence: CASSPEGQGRRDGYTF.

This clone was seen a few times. The chain joins TRBV7-2 to TRBJ2-2; TRBD2 matches at 10 bases. The germline V gene has CDR1 SGHTA and CDR2 FQGNSA. The V segment lost 4 bases and the J segment 7 bases; nucleotides outside the gene matches: 12. The CDR3 has 17 residues. DNA of the CDR3: TGTGCCAGCAGCTCCGGACTAGCGGAGGGGCGTGACGGGGAGCTGTTTTTT. Translating it yields CASSSGLAEGRDGELFF. Combining the CDR3 with reference TRBV7-2 and TRBJ2-2 gives the whole variable domain GAGVSQSPSNKVTEKGKDVELRCDPISGHTALYWYRQSLGQGLEFLIYFQGNSAPDKSGLPSDRFSAERTGGSVSTLTIQRTQQEDSAVYLCASSSGLAEGRDGELFFGEGSRLTVL.

The CDR3 nucleotides are TGTGCCAGCAGCTTAGTTCACGGTTCTGGGGCCAACGTCCTGACTTTC. Amino acid sequence: CASSLVHGSGANVLTF. The J gene is TRBJ2-6, the V gene TRBV7-2; unclear D gene. Trimming stripped 1 base from V and 1 base from J, with 8 bases between. The length of the CDR3 is 16 residues. Germline V gives CDR1 SGHTA, CDR2 FQGNSA.

The genes are TRBV7-8 and TRBJ2-3, with 11 positions matching TRBD2. Germline trimming cut 0 bases from V and 2 bases from J; bases unmatched to any gene: 4. The CDR3 is 17 amino acids. Germline CDR1 and CDR2: SGHVS and FQNEAQ. In DNA form, the CDR3 reads TGTGCCAGCAGCTTAGCCAGACTAGCGGGGTACACAGATACGCAGTATTTT. Protein: CASSLARLAGYTDTQYF.

The genes are TRBV9 and TRBJ2-3, with D possibly called TRBD1 or TRBD2 (8 bases each). The CDR3 consists of 16 residues. Germline values: CDR1 SGDLS, CDR2 YYNGEE. The V gene lost 8 bases and the J gene lost 4 bases, with 23 bases spanning the gap. The DNA of the CDR3 is TGTGCCAGTGGACAGGGTGAGCGGGAGATCGCAGATACGCAGTATTTT. It yields the protein CASGQGEREIADTQYF.

The chain employs TRBV18 and TRBJ1-4, with D unclear. Germline V lookup: CDR1 KGHSH, CDR2 LQKENI. The CDR3 extends over 12 amino acids. V was cut by 5 bases and J by 8 bases, with 9 bases left in between. CDR3 sequence (DNA): TGTGCCAGCTCAAGACTGAGGGAAAAACTGTTTTTT. Amino acid sequence: CASSRLREKLFF.

The V and J genes are TRBV21-1 and TRBJ2-7; TRBD2, the D gene given by the table, was not confirmed from the DNA. TRBV21-1 is shown as a pseudogene. The CDR3 has 13 residues. The chain's CDR3 is CASSSRVLYEQYV. The CDR3 nucleotides read TGTGCCAGCAGCTCCCGGGTCCTTTACGAGCAGTACGTC.

The J gene is TRBJ2-1, the V gene TRBV19, with TRBD1 as a possible D gene (7 bases). V was trimmed by 6 bases and J by 5 bases, leaving 17 bases between them. This CDR3 contains 15 residues. CDR1 is LNHDA and CDR2 is SQIVND in the germline V gene (reference sequence). Here the CDR3 reads CASRWVAGGHNEQFF. CDR3 nucleotide sequence: TGTGCCAGTAGATGGGTGGCAGGGGGGCACAATGAGCAGTTCTTC.

This clone was seen only once. The chain recombines TRBV5-6 with TRBJ1-1; D is undetermined. Trimming shortened V by 2 bases and J by 0 bases, and 5 bases separated the two germline ends. The CDR3 contains 13 residues. Germline CDR1 reads SGHDT; CDR2 reads YYEEEE. This CDR3 is CASSFHLNTEAFF. The DNA for the CDR3 is TGTGCCAGCAGCTTCCACTTGAACACTGAAGCTTTCTTT.

The chain is built from TRBV18 and TRBJ2-1; 8 bases map to TRBD2. V shed 3 bases, J shed 0 bases, and the junction held 7 bases outside the gene matches. CDR1 is KGHSH, CDR2 LQKENI, per germline. The CDR3 runs to 17 residues. The CDR3 is CASSPPLAGSSYNEQFF. For the CDR3, the DNA is TGTGCCAGCTCACCCCCCTTAGCGGGGAGCTCCTACAATGAGCAGTTCTTC.

This clone showed up just once. The CDR3 bases are TGTGCCAGTAGTGCTATGGCCGGGAACACTGAAGCTTTCTTT. This sequence encodes CASSAMAGNTEAFF. The gene calls are TRBV19 and TRBJ1-1; D not certain. The germline V gene encodes CDR1 LNHDA and CDR2 SQIVND (reference sequence). V dropped 5 bases and J dropped 1 base, with 11 bases sitting between them. The CDR3 spans 14 residues.

This clone showed up just a few times. The rearrangement joins TRBV7-9 to TRBJ1-1; the match to TRBD1 covers 8 bases. This CDR3 is built from 13 residues. The germline V gene has CDR1 SEHNR and CDR2 FQNEAQ (reference sequence). J lost 1 base, V lost 8 bases, and 3 bases had no gene match. This CDR3 is CASYDRGNTEAFF. The CDR3 DNA is TGTGCCAGCTATGACAGGGGGAACACTGAAGCTTTCTTT.

The rearrangement links TRBV15 to TRBJ1-2, with D unresolved. Looked up from germline, CDR1 is LNHNV and CDR2 is YYDKDF (reference sequence). This CDR3 contains 15 residues. V was shortened by 0 bases and J by 4 bases, with 12 bases between the two germline ends. The CDR3: CATSRDPGEIYGYTF. CDR3 in DNA: TGTGCCACCAGCAGAGATCCCGGGGAAATCTATGGCTACACCTTC.

This sequence joins TRBV6-6 and TRBJ1-2; TRBD1 aligns across 10 bases. In germline, CDR1 is MNHNY, CDR2 SVGAGI (reference sequence). The CDR3 spans 15 residues. V lost 5 bases, J lost 2 bases, and 5 bases stayed unmatched. The CDR3 reads CASSRGQGVNYGYTF. CDR3 in DNA: TGTGCCAGCAGTCGTGGACAGGGGGTGAACTATGGCTACACCTTC.